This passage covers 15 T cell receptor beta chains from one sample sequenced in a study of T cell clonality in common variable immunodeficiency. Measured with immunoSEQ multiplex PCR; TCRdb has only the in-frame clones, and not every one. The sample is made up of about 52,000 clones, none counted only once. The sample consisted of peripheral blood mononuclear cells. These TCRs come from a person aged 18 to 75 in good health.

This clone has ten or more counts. The CDR3 is CSVEPGAGDEQYF. Partial CDR3 DNA: TGCAGCGTTGAACCAGGAGCGGGAGACGAG. The chain employs TRBV29-1 and TRBJ2-7; 8 nucleotides match TRBD2. Read data end 3 residues before the CDR3 end; the end is taken from the germline J gene. V lost 2 bases to trimming and J lost 5 bases; unmatched junction nucleotides: 5. There are 13 residues in the CDR3. CDR1 and CDR2 from the germline V gene are SQVTM and ANQGSEA.

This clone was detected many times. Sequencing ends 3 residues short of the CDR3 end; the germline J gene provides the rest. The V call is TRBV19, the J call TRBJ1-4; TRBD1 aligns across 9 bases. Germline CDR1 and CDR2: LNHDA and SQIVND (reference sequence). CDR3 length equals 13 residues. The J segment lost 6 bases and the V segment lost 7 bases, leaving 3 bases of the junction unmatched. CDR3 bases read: TGTGCCAGTAAGACAGGGGGTTATGAAAAA. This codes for CASKTGGYEK. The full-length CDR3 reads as CASKTGGYEKLFF.

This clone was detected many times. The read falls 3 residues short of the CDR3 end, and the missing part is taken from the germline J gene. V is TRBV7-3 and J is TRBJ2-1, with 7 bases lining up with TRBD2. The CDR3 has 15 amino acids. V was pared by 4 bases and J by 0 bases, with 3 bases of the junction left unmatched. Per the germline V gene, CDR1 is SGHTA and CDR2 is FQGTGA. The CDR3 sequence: CASSSQRGSYNEQFF. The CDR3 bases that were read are TGTGCCAGCAGCTCCCAGCGGGGCTCCTACAATGAG.

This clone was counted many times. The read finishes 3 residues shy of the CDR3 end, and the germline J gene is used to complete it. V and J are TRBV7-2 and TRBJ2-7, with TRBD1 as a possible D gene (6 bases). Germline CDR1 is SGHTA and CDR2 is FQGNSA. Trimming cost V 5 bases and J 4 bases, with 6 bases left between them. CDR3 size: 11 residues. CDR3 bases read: TGTGCCAGCAGCGACAGGTACGAG. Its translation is CASSDRYE. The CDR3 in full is CASSDRYEQYF.

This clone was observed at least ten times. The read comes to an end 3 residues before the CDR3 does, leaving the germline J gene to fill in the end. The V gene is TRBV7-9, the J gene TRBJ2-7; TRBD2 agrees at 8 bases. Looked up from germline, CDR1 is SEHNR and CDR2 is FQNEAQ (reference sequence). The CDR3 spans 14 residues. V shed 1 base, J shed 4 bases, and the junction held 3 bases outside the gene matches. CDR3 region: CASSLGGLVYEQYF. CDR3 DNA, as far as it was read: TGTGCCAGCAGCTTAGGGGGACTAGTATACGAG.

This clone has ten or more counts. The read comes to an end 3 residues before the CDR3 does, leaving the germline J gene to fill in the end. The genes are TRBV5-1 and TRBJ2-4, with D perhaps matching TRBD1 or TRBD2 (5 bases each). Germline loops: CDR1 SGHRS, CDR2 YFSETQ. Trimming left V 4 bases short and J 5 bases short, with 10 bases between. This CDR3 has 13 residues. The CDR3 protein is CASSPRGQNIQYF. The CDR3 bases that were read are TGCGCCAGCAGCCCGAGGGGTCAAAACATT.

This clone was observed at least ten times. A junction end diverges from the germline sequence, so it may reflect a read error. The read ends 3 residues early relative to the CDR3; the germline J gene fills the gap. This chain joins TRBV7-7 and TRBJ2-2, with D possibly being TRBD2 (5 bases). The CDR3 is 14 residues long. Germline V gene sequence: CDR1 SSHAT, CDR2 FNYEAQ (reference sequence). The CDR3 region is CASSLSGATGELFF. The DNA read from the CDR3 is TGTGCTAGCAGCTTAAGCGGAGCCACCGGGGAG.

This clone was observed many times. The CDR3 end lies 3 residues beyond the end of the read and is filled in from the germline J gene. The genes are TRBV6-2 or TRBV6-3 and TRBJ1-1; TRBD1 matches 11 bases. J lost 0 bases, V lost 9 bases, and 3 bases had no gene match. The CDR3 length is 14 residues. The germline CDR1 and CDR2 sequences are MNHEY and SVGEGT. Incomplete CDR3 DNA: TGTGCCAGTTGGGACAGGGGGTTGAACACTGAA. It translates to CASWDRGLNTE. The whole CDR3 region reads CASWDRGLNTEAFF.

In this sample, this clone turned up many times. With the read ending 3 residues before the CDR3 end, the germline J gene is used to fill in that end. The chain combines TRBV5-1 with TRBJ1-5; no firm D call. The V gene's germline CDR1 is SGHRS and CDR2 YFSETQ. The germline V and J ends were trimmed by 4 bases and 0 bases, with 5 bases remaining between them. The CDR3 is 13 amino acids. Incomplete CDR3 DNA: TGCGCCAGCAGCCTTAATAGCAATCAGCCC. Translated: CASSLNSNQP. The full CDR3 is CASSLNSNQPQHF.

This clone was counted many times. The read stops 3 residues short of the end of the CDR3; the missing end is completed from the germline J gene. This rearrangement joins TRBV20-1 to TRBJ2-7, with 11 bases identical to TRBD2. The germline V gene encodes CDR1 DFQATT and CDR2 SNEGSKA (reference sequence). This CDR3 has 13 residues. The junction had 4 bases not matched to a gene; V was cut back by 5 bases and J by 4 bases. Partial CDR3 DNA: TGCAGTGCTTCAAGGACTAGCGGGTACGAG. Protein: CSASRTSGYE. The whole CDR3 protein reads CSASRTSGYEQYF.

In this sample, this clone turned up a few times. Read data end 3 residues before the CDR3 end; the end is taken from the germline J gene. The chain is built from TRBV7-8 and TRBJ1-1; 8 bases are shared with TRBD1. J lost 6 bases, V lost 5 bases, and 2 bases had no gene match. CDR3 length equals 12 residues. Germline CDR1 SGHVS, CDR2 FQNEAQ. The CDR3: CASSGQGSEAFF. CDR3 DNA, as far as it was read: TGTGCCAGCAGCGGACAGGGATCTGAA.

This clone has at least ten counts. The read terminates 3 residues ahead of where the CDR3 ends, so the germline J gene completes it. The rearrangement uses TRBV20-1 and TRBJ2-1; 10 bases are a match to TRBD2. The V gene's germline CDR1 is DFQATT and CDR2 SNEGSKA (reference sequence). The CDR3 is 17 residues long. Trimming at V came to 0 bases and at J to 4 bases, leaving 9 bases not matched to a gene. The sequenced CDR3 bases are TGCAGTGCTAGAGACCACGGACTAGCGGAACCATACAATGAG. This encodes CSARDHGLAEPYNE. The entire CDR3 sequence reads CSARDHGLAEPYNEQFF.

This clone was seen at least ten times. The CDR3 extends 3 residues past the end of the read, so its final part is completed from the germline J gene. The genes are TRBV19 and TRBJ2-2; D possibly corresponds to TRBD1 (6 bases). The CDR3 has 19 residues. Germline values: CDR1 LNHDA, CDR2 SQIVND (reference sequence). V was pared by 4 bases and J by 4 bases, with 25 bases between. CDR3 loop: CASSTKSYRIQGPTGELFF. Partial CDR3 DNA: TGTGCCAGTAGTACCAAATCCTACCGGATTCAGGGGCCCACCGGGGAG.

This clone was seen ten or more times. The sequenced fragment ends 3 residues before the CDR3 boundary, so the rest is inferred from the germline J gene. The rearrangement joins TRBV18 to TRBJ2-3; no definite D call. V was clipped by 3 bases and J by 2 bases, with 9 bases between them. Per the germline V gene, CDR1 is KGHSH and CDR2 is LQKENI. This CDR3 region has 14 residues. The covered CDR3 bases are TGTGCCAGCTCACCTGGTAGAACCACAGATACG. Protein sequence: CASSPGRTTDT. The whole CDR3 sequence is CASSPGRTTDTQYF.

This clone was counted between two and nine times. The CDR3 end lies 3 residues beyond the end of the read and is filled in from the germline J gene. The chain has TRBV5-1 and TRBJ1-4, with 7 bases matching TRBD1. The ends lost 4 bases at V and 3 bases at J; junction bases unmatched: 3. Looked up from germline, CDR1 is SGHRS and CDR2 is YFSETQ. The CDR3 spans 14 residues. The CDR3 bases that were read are TGCGCCAGCAGCCCGGACAGGTCTAATGAAAAA. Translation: CASSPDRSNEK. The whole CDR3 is CASSPDRSNEKLFF.